Shown below are 28 T cell receptor beta chains from a single sample sequenced in a study of radiation and T cells in renal cell carcinoma (dated by TCRdb to about 2020). The sample's time point, from its label and the paper: baseline pretreatment blood. This specimen's treatment or condition label, interpreted: 15 Gy SBRT to primary tumor, nephrectomy 4 weeks later. Receptors were amplified or captured by the immunoSEQ multiplex PCR assay. TCRdb obtained this table from immuneACCESS and retained in-frame rearrangements with V and J assigned. These tables miss some clones; where compared with another copy, unresolved V genes account for less than half of the shortfall, and the remainder is unexplained. The sample has 150,000 or so clones on record, over 80% of them singletons. Around 25% of the sample rests with the top ten. The starting material was blood, obtained from a patient whose treatment included radiotherapy and nephrectomy. Source of these receptors: a woman between 50 and 59 years old with renal cell carcinoma.

This rearrangement joins TRBV10-3 to TRBJ1-4; no clear D. V was trimmed by 6 bases and J by 8 bases, leaving 10 bases between them. This CDR3 spans 12 amino acids. The germline V gene has CDR1 ENHRY and CDR2 SYGVKD. In DNA, the CDR3 is TGTGCCATCAGCGTACAAGGGGAAAAACTGTTTTTT. Translating gives CAISVQGEKLFF.

The chain employs TRBV11-2 and TRBJ2-7; D is uncertain. The CDR3 length is 11 residues. CDR1 and CDR2 from the germline V gene are SGHAT and FQNNGV. V was shortened by 1 base and J by 6 bases, with 4 bases between the two germline ends. The CDR3 nucleotides are TGTGCCAGCAGCTTAGGCTCCGAGCAGTACTTC. It encodes CASSLGSEQYF.

The chain couples TRBV5-1 to TRBJ2-2; D is uncertain. The germline V gene encodes CDR1 SGHRS and CDR2 YFSETQ. Trimming shortened V by 1 base and J by 0 bases, and 10 bases separated the two germline ends. The CDR3 runs 16 residues. CDR3 nucleotide sequence: TGCGCCAGCAGCTTGTCCGCATCCGCGAACACCGGGGAGCTGTTTTTT. As protein: CASSLSASANTGELFF.

V and J are TRBV7-9 and TRBJ2-3; maybe TRBD2 (5 bases). Germline V CDR1 and CDR2: SEHNR, FQNEAQ (reference sequence). V lost 8 bases and J 5 bases, leaving 17 bases between the germline ends. The CDR3 runs 14 residues. The CDR3 bases are TGTGCCAGCGGTTCAGCGGTCTTGGGAGATACGCAGTATTTT. Its translation: CASGSAVLGDTQYF.

This rearrangement joins TRBV10-3 to TRBJ1-4; possibly TRBD1 for D (5 bases). The CDR3 totals 13 residues. The V end lost 6 bases, the J end lost 6 bases, and 11 bases lay between the germline ends. The germline gives CDR1 ENHRY, CDR2 SYGVKD. The CDR3 sequence: CAIRGEADEKLFF. The DNA for the CDR3 is TGTGCCATCAGGGGGGAGGCCGATGAAAAACTGTTTTTT.

The chain employs TRBV19 and TRBJ1-6, with no clear D. V shed 1 base and J shed 7 bases, with 8 bases lying between them. CDR1 and CDR2 from the germline V gene are LNHDA and SQIVND (reference sequence). The CDR3 runs 14 residues. CDR3 protein: CASSIVGANSPLHF. CDR3 in DNA: TGTGCCAGTAGTATAGTTGGCGCCAATTCACCCCTCCACTTT.

The rearrangement uses TRBV5-6 and TRBJ2-1; D may match TRBD1 or TRBD2 (5 bases each). Germline CDR1 SGHDT, CDR2 YYEEEE. Trimming removed 4 bases from V and 6 bases from J, with 20 bases in between. The CDR3 sequence is 16 residues long. CDR3 bases: TGTGCCAGCAGCCAAGCCCCCACGTCCGGGGCCAATGAGCAGTTCTTC. Amino acid sequence: CASSQAPTSGANEQFF.

The genes are TRBV7-2 and TRBJ2-5; D is undetermined. This CDR3 region has 12 residues. The V gene lost 5 bases and the J gene lost 5 bases, with 9 bases spanning the gap. Germline CDR1 SGHTA, CDR2 FQGNSA. The CDR3 region is CASSPKRETQYF. The CDR3 DNA reads as TGTGCCAGCAGCCCGAAGCGCGAGACCCAGTACTTC.

This chain uses TRBV7-2 with TRBJ1-2; 8 nucleotides align to TRBD1. Germline trimming cut 5 bases from V and 5 bases from J; bases unmatched to any gene: 7. The CDR3 loop spans 14 amino acids. CDR1 and CDR2 from the germline V gene are SGHTA and FQGNSA. CDR3 protein: CASSPSGQGYGYTF. The CDR3 DNA is TGTGCCAGCAGCCCATCAGGACAGGGATATGGCTACACCTTC.

The rearrangement uses TRBV28 and TRBJ2-1; D assignment may be TRBD1 or TRBD2 (5 bases each). V lost 3 bases and J lost 8, with 11 bases in between. Germline-derived CDR1 and CDR2 are MDHEN and SYDVKM. The CDR3 is 13 amino acids. The CDR3 region is CASSLGRAHEQFF. CDR3 nucleotides: TGTGCCAGCAGTTTGGGACGGGCCCATGAGCAGTTCTTC. The full variable domain, rest sourced from reference TRBV28 and TRBJ2-1, is DVKVTQSSRYLVKRTGEKVFLECVQDMDHENMFWYRQDPGLGLRLIYFSYDVKMKEKGDIPEGYSVSREKKERFSLILESASTNQTSMYLCASSLGRAHEQFFGPGTRLTVL.

The gene calls are TRBV30 and TRBJ2-5, with 8 bases matching TRBD1. The CDR3 has 13 amino acids. From germline, CDR1 is GTSNPN and CDR2 SVGIG (reference sequence). J lost 5 bases, V lost 4 bases, and 6 bases had no gene match. The DNA of the CDR3 is TGTGCCTGGAAGGACAGGGCGGGGGAGACCCAGTACTTC. It translates to CAWKDRAGETQYF.

In this sample, this clone turned up a few times. J is TRBJ1-2 and V is TRBV28; D ambiguous. This CDR3 spans 15 amino acids. With 2 bases removed from V and 12 bases from J, the gap between germline ends came to 22 bases. Germline CDR1 MDHEN, CDR2 SYDVKM. The DNA of the CDR3 is TGTGCCAGCAGTTTAACCGGAGTGAACCCCCCAACGGACACCTTC. This sequence encodes CASSLTGVNPPTDTF.

The chain recombines TRBV2 with TRBJ1-5; D is unclear. CDR1 is SNHLY, CDR2 FYNNEI, per germline. V gave up 4 bases and J gave up 0 bases, with 7 bases separating them. CDR3 length equals 14 residues. CDR3 residues: CASSGQPSNQPQHF. CDR3 sequence (DNA): TGTGCCAGCAGTGGCCAGCCTAGCAATCAGCCCCAGCATTTT.

This sequence joins TRBV30 and TRBJ2-7; D gene unclear. This CDR3 is 13 amino acids long. CDR1 is GTSNPN, CDR2 SVGIG, per germline (reference sequence). V dropped 3 bases and J dropped 2 bases, with 11 bases sitting between them. The DNA of the CDR3 is TGTGCCTGGAGCAAGCAGGCAACCTACGAGCAGTACTTC. Amino acid sequence: CAWSKQATYEQYF.

The V and J genes are TRBV4-1 and TRBJ1-2, with D unclear. This CDR3 region has 14 residues. V was pared by 2 bases and J by 8 bases, with 15 bases between. Per germline, CDR1 MGHRA and CDR2 YSYEKL. Here the CDR3 DNA reads TGCGCCAGCAGCCAAATCGCGGGTGGGGAGGGCTACACCTTC. Its translation: CASSQIAGGEGYTF.

The chain carries TRBV20-1 and TRBJ2-7; 7 bases line up with TRBD1. CDR3 size: 11 residues. After removal of 5 bases from V and 6 bases from J, the junction contained 4 bases not matched to a gene. Germline CDR1 reads DFQATT; CDR2 reads SNEGSKA (reference sequence). The CDR3 DNA reads TGCAGTGCTTTGACAGGGTTCGAGCAGTACTTC. As protein: CSALTGFEQYF.

The chain has TRBV9 and TRBJ2-6; D tentatively reads TRBD1 or TRBD2 (6 bases each). This CDR3 region has 15 residues. The V gene's germline CDR1 is SGDLS and CDR2 YYNGEE. Between the trimmed V and J ends, which lost 5 bases and 0 bases, there was a span of 9 bases. The DNA for the CDR3 is TGTGCCAGCAGAGGGGGGAGCTCTGGGGCCAACGTCCTGACTTTC. It encodes CASRGGSSGANVLTF. Full variable domain (outside the CDR3, taken from reference TRBV9 and TRBJ2-6): DSGVTQTPKHLITATGQRVTLRCSPRSGDLSVYWYQQSLDQGLQFLIQYYNGEERAKGNILERFSAQQFPDLHSELNLSSLELGDSALYFCASRGGSSGANVLTFGAGSRLTVL.

The chain links TRBV5-1 to TRBJ2-1; D is uncertain. V gave up 4 bases and J gave up 5 bases, with 10 bases separating them. The CDR3 sequence is 13 residues long. Germline V lookup: CDR1 SGHRS, CDR2 YFSETQ. Here the CDR3 DNA reads TGCGCCAGCAGCCCCGGACGGGACAATGAGCAGTTCTTC. It codes for CASSPGRDNEQFF. Using reference TRBV5-1 and TRBJ2-1 for the parts outside the CDR3, the full variable domain is KAGVTQTPRYLIKTRGQQVTLSCSPISGHRSVSWYQQTPGQGLQFLFEYFSETQRNKGNFPGRFSGRQFSNSRSEMNVSTLELGDSALYLCASSPGRDNEQFFGPGTRLTVL.

In its sample, this clone was seen a few times. The V call is TRBV2, the J call TRBJ1-3, with D unclear. V lost 4 bases and J 0 bases, leaving 7 bases between the germline ends. Germline CDR1 SNHLY, CDR2 FYNNEI. This CDR3 comprises 14 residues. The CDR3 region has the DNA TGTGCCAGCAGTGTCCAGAGCTCTGGAAACACCATATATTTT. It translates to CASSVQSSGNTIYF.

The genes are TRBV27 and TRBJ1-2; D ambiguous. Looked up from germline, CDR1 is MNHEY and CDR2 is SMNVEV (reference sequence). This CDR3 is built from 14 residues. Trimming pared 2 bases from V and 2 bases from J, leaving 9 bases between. The CDR3 DNA sequence: TGTGCCAGCAGTTTAGCGGGGTCGAACTATGGCTACACCTTC. Its translation is CASSLAGSNYGYTF.

CDR3 region: CASRQGMTYEQYF. The CDR3 DNA follows: TGTGCCTCCCGACAGGGGATGACCTACGAGCAGTACTTC. This chain connects TRBV30 to TRBJ2-7, with TRBD1 identical over 8 bases. CDR1 GTSNPN and CDR2 SVGIG come from the germline V gene (reference sequence). V gave up 7 bases and J gave up 2 bases; unmatched junction bases: 7. The CDR3 totals 13 residues.

The chain is built from TRBV19 and TRBJ2-7; 9 bases agree with TRBD1. CDR3 size: 14 residues. Germline CDR1 LNHDA, CDR2 SQIVND (reference sequence). The ends lost 7 bases at V and 4 bases at J; junction bases unmatched: 8. This CDR3 is CASKTDRGGYEQYF. The CDR3 DNA is TGTGCCAGTAAGACGGACAGGGGCGGGTACGAGCAGTACTTC.

This chain's CDR3 is CASSPRGGKLFF. In nucleotides, the CDR3 is TGTGCCAGCAGCCCAAGGGGTGGAAAACTGTTTTTT. The J gene is TRBJ1-4, the V gene TRBV5-8; D might be TRBD1 (5 bases). This CDR3 spans 12 amino acids. Germline V gene lookup returns CDR1 SGHTS and CDR2 YDEGEE. V lost 4 bases to trimming and J lost 10 bases, with 11 bases between them.

The gene calls are TRBV9 and TRBJ1-2; no clear D. Trimming cost V 4 bases and J 4 bases, with 17 bases left between them. Germline V gene data show CDR1 as SGDLS and CDR2 as YYNGEE. The CDR3 is 15 residues long. This chain's CDR3 is CASSPPGSSIYGYTF. In nucleotides, the CDR3 is TGTGCCAGCAGCCCTCCGGGGAGCTCGATCTATGGCTACACCTTC.

The rearrangement joins TRBV5-6 to TRBJ1-5; D gene ambiguous. CDR1 SGHDT and CDR2 YYEEEE come from the germline V gene. This CDR3 comprises 14 residues. The V end lost 0 bases, the J end lost 5 bases, and 9 bases lay between the germline ends. CDR3 nucleotide sequence: TGTGCCAGCAGCTTGGGGTCGGCGGATCAGCCCCAGCATTTT. This translates into CASSLGSADQPQHF.

This clone has a handful of counts. The J gene is TRBJ1-2, the V gene TRBV15, with D uncertain. Germline lookup yields CDR1 LNHNV and CDR2 YYDKDF (reference sequence). The V and J ends lost 6 bases and 5 bases respectively, with 13 bases between them. The CDR3 has 13 residues. CDR3 region: CATRIGSEYGYTF. CDR3 coding DNA: TGTGCCACCAGAATCGGCTCAGAGTATGGCTACACCTTC.

The chain carries TRBV5-1 and TRBJ2-1; D ambiguous. Trimming pared 0 bases from V and 3 bases from J, leaving 7 bases between. Germline V CDR1 and CDR2: SGHRS, YFSETQ. The CDR3 runs to 14 residues. CDR3 nucleotides: TGCGCCAGCAGCTTGGGTCAGATCTACAATGAGCAGTTCTTC. This encodes CASSLGQIYNEQFF.

V is TRBV27 and J is TRBJ2-7, with TRBD1 identical over 10 bases. CDR1 and CDR2 (germline): MNHEY, SMNVEV (reference sequence). V was pared by 5 bases and J by 2 bases, with 12 bases of the junction left unmatched. This CDR3 spans 17 amino acids. CDR3 coding DNA: TGTGCCAGCAGTCCGCGACAGGGGGCGCGGGCCACCTACGAGCAGTACTTC. This sequence encodes CASSPRQGARATYEQYF.